A single T cell receptor (beta chain) is shown here with its context. Method: immunoSEQ multiplex PCR; TCRdb's copy keeps in-frame clones and lacks some. The repertoire consists of approximately 350,000 clones, with over 80% occurring once and the leading ten covering around 6%. CDR3 length: 15 amino acids. CDR1 is SGHRS, CDR2 YFSETQ, per germline. V was clipped by 6 bases and J by 0 bases; unmatched bases: 1. This entry comes from a study of blood T cell repertoires in COVID-19. Sequencing input: peripheral blood. The sequence was collected from a woman between 45 and 60 years old with COVID-19, enrolled during active disease. This rearrangement joins TRBV5-1 to TRBJ2-2; 11 positions agree with TRBD2. Written as DNA, the CDR3 is TGCGCCAGCAAGGGACTAGCGGCGAACACCGGGGAGCTGTTTTTT. Translation: CASKGLAANTGELFF.